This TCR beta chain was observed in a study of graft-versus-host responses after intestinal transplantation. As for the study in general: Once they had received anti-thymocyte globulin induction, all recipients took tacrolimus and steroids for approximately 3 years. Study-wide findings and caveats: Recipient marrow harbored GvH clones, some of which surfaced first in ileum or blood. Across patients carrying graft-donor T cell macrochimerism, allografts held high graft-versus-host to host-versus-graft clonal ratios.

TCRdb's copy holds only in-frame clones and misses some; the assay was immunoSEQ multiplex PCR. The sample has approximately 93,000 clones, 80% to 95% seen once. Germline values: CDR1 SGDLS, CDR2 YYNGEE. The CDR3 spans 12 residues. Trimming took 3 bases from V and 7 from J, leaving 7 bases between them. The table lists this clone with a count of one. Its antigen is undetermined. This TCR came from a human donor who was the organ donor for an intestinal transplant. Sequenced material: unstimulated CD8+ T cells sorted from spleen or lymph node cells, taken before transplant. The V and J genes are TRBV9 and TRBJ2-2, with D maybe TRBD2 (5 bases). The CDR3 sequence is CASSGEGGELFF. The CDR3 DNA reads TGTGCCAGCAGCGGAGAGGGCGGGGAGCTGTTTTTT.